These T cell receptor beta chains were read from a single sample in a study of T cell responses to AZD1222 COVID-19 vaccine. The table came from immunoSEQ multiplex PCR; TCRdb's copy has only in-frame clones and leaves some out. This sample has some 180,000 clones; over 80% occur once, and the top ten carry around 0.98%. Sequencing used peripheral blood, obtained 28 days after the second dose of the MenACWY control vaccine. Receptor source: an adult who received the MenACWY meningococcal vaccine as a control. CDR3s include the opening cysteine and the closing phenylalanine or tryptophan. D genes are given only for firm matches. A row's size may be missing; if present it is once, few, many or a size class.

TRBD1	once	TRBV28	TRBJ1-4	CASSLNQGATNEKLFF	TGTGCCAGCAGTTTAAATCAGGGGGCAACTAATGAAAAACTGTTTTTT
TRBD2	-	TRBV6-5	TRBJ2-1	CASSLAGKYNEQFF	TGTGCCAGCAGTTTAGCGGGGAAGTACAATGAGCAGTTCTTC
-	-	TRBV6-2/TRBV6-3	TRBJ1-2	CASSYGVTSYGYTF	TGTGCCAGCAGTTACGGGGTCACTTCCTATGGCTACACCTTC
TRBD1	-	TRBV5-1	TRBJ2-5	CASSSGTGLARETQYF	TGCGCCAGCAGCTCCGGGACAGGATTGGCAAGGGAGACCCAGTACTTC
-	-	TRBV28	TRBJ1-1	CASSKGEQNTEAFF	TGTGCCAGCTCTAAGGGGGAGCAGAACACTGAAGCTTTCTTT
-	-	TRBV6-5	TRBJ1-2	CASSYSKGGYTF	TGTGCCAGCAGTTACTCGAAGGGCGGCTACACCTTC
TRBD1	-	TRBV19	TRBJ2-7	CASSTDHRDSYEQYF	TGTGCCAGTAGTACCGACCACCGGGACAGTTACGAGCAGTACTTC
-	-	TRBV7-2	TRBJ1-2	CASSTGSGDYGYTF	TGTGCCAGCAGCACTGGTTCAGGGGACTATGGCTACACCTTC
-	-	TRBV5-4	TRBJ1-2	CASTLGLGYTF	TGTGCCAGCACCCTTGGATTAGGCTACACCTTC
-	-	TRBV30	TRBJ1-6	CAWKQMSSYNSPLHF	TGTGCCTGGAAACAGATGAGCTCCTATAATTCACCCCTCCACTTT
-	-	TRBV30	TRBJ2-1	CARDSGNEQFF	TGTGCCAGGGACTCGGGGAATGAGCAGTTCTTC
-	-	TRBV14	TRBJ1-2	CASSVNPNYGYTF	TGTGCCAGCAGCGTCAATCCTAACTATGGCTACACCTTC
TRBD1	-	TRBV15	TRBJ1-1	CATREGQIMNTEAFF	TGTGCCACCCGAGAGGGACAGATTATGAACACTGAAGCTTTCTTT
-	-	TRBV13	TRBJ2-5	CASSERVGLETQYF	TGTGCCAGCAGCGAAAGAGTGGGGCTTGAGACCCAGTACTTC
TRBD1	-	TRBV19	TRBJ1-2	CASRLHPSTGANYGYTF	TGTGCCAGTAGACTCCACCCCTCGACAGGGGCAAACTATGGCTACACCTTC
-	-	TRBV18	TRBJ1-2	CASSLTGLTDGYTF	TGTGCCAGCTCACTTACCGGGTTGACAGATGGCTACACCTTC
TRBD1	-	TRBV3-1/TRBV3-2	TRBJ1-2	CASSQRHIGQGQSGYTF	TGTGCCAGCAGCCAACGGCACATCGGACAGGGACAGAGTGGCTACACCTTC
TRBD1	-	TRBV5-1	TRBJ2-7	CASSLSRDRGAPYEQYF	TGCGCCAGCAGCTTGTCCCGGGACAGGGGAGCCCCGTACGAGCAGTACTTC
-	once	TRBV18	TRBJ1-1	CASSPSTGPGTEAFF	TGTGCCAGCTCACCATCGACGGGGCCCGGCACTGAAGCTTTCTTT
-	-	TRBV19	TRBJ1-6	CASNMVNSPLHF	TGTGCCAGTAATATGGTGAATTCACCCCTCCACTTT
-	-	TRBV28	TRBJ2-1	CASSPRVGSSYNEQFF	TGTGCCAGCAGCCCCCGGGTGGGGTCATCCTACAATGAGCAGTTCTTC
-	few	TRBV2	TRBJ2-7	CASSDSLARYEQYF	TGTGCCAGCAGTGACTCACTAGCTAGATACGAGCAGTACTTC
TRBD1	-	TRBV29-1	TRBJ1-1	CSSLDREGTEAFF	TGCAGCTCCCTGGACAGGGAAGGAACTGAAGCTTTCTTT
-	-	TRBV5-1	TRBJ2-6	CASSREGIGANVLTF	TGCGCCAGCAGCCGCGAGGGAATTGGGGCCAACGTCCTGACTTTC
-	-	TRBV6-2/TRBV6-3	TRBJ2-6	CASSSANSGANVLTF	TGTGCCAGCAGTTCAGCGAACTCTGGGGCCAACGTCCTGACTTTC
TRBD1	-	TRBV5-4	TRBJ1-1	CASSPDRGRAFF	TGTGCCAGCAGTCCGGACAGGGGGCGAGCTTTCTTT
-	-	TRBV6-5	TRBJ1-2	CASSYSQGYGYTF	TGTGCCAGCAGTTACTCACAGGGATATGGCTACACCTTC
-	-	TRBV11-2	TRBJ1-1	CASSLGVPTREAFF	TGTGCCAGCAGCTTAGGAGTCCCTACCAGGGAAGCTTTCTTT
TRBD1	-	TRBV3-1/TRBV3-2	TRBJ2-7	CASSLGQLYEQYF	TGTGCCAGCAGCCTGGGACAGCTCTACGAGCAGTACTTC
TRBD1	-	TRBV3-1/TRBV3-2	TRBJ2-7	CASSRDRTNTYEQYF	TGTGCCAGCAGCCGGGACAGAACAAACACCTACGAGCAGTACTTC
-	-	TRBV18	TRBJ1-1	CASSPNGGMNTEAFF	TGTGCCAGCTCACCAAACGGGGGTATGAACACTGAAGCTTTCTTT
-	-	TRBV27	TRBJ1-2	CASSLLGGDYGYTF	TGTGCCAGCAGTTTACTGGGAGGTGACTATGGCTACACCTTC
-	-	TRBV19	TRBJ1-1	CASSEQGVRTEAFF	TGTGCCAGTAGTGAACAGGGCGTTAGGACTGAAGCTTTCTTT
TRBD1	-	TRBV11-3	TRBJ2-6	CASSNEQGTRSGANVLTF	TGTGCCAGCAGCAACGAACAGGGGACGCGCTCTGGGGCCAACGTCCTGACTTTC
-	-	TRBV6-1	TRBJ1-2	CASSENTGLGGYTF	TGTGCCAGCAGTGAAAATACAGGGTTAGGCGGCTACACCTTC
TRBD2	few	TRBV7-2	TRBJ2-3	CASSPLAGTADTQYF	TGTGCCAGCAGCCCGCTAGCGGGGACCGCGGATACGCAGTATTTT
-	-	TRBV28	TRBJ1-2	CASSLGTYGYTF	TGTGCCAGCAGTTTGGGGACTTATGGCTACACCTTC
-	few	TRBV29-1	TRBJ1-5	CSVSADNDQPQHF	TGCAGCGTTTCCGCGGACAATGATCAGCCCCAGCATTTT
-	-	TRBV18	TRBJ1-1	CASSPSGATEAFF	TGTGCCAGCTCACCGTCAGGGGCCACTGAAGCTTTCTTT
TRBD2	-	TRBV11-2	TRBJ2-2	CASSTPGLAGGNTGELFF	TGTGCCAGCAGCACCCCGGGACTAGCGGGGGGAAACACCGGGGAGCTGTTTTTT
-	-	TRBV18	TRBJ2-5	CASSAQGDGETQYF	TGTGCCAGCTCAGCTCAGGGAGACGGGGAGACCCAGTACTTC
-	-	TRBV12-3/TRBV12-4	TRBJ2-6	CASHNSGANVLTF	TGTGCCAGCCACAATTCTGGGGCCAACGTCCTGACTTTC
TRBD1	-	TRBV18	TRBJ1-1	CASSPATGALNTEAFF	TGTGCCAGCTCACCAGCGACAGGGGCATTGAACACTGAAGCTTTCTTT
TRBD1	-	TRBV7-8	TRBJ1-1	CASSRGTANTEAFF	TGTGCCAGCAGTAGAGGGACAGCCAACACTGAAGCTTTCTTT